The clone carrying this T cell receptor (beta chain) was counted only a few times. Its target is unknown. The data originate from a study of T cells in Graves' hyperthyroidism and ophthalmopathy. Study-wide points: Separating ophthalmopathy from stable hyperthyroidism was achieved by a 13 V-J model.

Investigators excluded patients with uncontrolled infection, other autoimmune disease, pregnancy or lactation. Amplified TCR beta CDR3 regions derived from RNA transcripts. The TCR CDR3 was amplified in a first-round RT-PCR using the HTBI primer set. From the multiplex PCR reads, TCRdb called clonotypes with MiXCR, one entry per CDR3 protein. This sample has roughly 400,000 distinct CDR3 sequences, with approximately 25% found just once. V shed 0 bases and J 5 bases; nucleotides not matched to a gene: 4. Germline V gene sequence: CDR1 DFQATT, CDR2 SNEGSKA (reference sequence). The CDR3 loop spans 15 amino acids.

Sequenced material: blood. This clonotype originated in a man aged 50 to 60 with Graves' hyperthyroidism. The chain has TRBV20-1 and TRBJ2-5; TRBD2 matches 12 bases. Here the CDR3 DNA reads TGCAGTGCTAGAGACCAGACTAGCGGGAGCGAGACCCAGTACTTC. Residues: CSARDQTSGSETQYF.